This T cell receptor (beta chain) emerged from a study of T cell changes during pregnancy in multiple sclerosis. Data came from immunoSEQ multiplex PCR; TCRdb stores just in-frame clones and leaves some out. The repertoire includes tens of thousands of clones, roughly 90% of them detected once, and around 2.8% sits in the top ten. The sequencing used peripheral blood, collected in the second trimester of pregnancy. The receptor's source is a female donor in good health, enrolled as a control in a pregnancy study.

As DNA, the CDR3 is TGTGCCAGCAGCTTAGGACAGGGAGCCAATGAGCAGTTCTTC. This gives the protein CASSLGQGANEQFF. The chain is built from TRBV7-3 and TRBJ2-1, with 8 bases fitting TRBD1. This CDR3 comprises 14 residues. Trimming at V came to 2 bases and at J to 6 bases, leaving 3 bases not matched to a gene. Per germline, CDR1 SGHTA and CDR2 FQGTGA. The full variable domain, with the rest looked up from reference TRBV7-3 and TRBJ2-1, is GAGVSQTPSNKVTEKGKYVELRCDPISGHTALYWYRQSLGQGPEFLIYFQGTGAADDSGLPNDRFFAVRPEGSVSTLKIQRTERGDSAVYLCASSLGQGANEQFFGPGTRLTVL.